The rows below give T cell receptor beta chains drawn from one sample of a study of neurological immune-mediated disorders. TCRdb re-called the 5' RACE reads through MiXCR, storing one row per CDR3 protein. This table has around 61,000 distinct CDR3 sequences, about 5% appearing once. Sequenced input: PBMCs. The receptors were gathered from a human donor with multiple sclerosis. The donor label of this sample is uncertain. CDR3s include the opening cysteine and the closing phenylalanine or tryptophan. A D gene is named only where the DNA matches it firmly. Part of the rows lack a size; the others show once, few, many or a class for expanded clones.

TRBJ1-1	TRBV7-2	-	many	CASSRRGVEAFF	TGTGCCAGCAGCCGTAGAGGAGTTGAAGCTTTCTTT
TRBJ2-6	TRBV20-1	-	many	CSARDRSPRGVTGANVLTF	TGCAGTGCTAGAGACCGTTCCCCACGGGGCGTTACTGGGGCCAACGTCCTGACTTTC
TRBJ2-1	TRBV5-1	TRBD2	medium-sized	CASSTTSGLYEQFF	TGCGCCAGCAGCACCACTAGCGGCCTCTATGAGCAGTTCTTC
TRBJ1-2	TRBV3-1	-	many	CASSQDLASNYGYTF	TGTGCCAGCAGCCAAGATCTGGCCAGCAACTATGGCTACACCTTC
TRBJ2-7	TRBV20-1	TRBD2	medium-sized	CSAVVSGAYEQYF	TGCAGTGCTGTGGTTAGCGGGGCCTACGAGCAGTACTTC
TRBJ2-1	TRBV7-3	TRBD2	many	CASSSRSGGGGYNEQFF	TGTGCCAGCAGCTCCCGGTCTGGCGGGGGGGGGTACAATGAGCAGTTCTTC
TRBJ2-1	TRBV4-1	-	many	CASSQEDRPLGEQFF	TGCGCCAGCAGCCAAGAAGACCGTCCCCTAGGGGAGCAGTTCTTC
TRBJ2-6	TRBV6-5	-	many	CASSSTVNSGANVLTF	TGTGCCAGCAGTTCTACAGTAAACTCTGGGGCCAACGTCCTGACTTTC
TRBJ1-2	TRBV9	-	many	CASSVVTSPIYGYTF	TGTGCCAGCAGCGTAGTGACGAGTCCCATCTATGGCTACACCTTC
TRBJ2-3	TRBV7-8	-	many	CASSRYTDTQYF	TGTGCCAGCAGCCGTTACACAGATACGCAGTATTTT
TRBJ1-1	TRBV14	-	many	CASSHLGTGTEAFF	TGTGCCAGCAGCCACTTGGGTACGGGCACTGAAGCTTTCTTT
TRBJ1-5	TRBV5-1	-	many	CASSLGDYSNQPQHF	TGCGCCAGCAGCTTGGGGGATTATAGCAATCAGCCCCAGCATTTT
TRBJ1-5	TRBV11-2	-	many	CASCRGRGQPQHF	TGTGCCAGCTGCAGGGGTAGGGGCCAGCCCCAGCATTTT
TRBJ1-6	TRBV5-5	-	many	CASSSLSQGYNSPLHF	TGTGCCAGCAGCTCGTTGTCTCAGGGCTATAATTCACCCCTCCACTTT
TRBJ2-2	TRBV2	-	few	CASSAGPGELFF	TGTGCCAGCAGTGCGGGCCCCGGGGAGCTGTTTTTT
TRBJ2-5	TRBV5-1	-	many	CASSLGPEGAGETQYF	TGCGCCAGCAGCTTGGGCCCAGAAGGGGCAGGGGAGACCCAGTACTTC
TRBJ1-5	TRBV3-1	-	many	CASSQLVSNQPQHF	TGTGCCAGCAGCCAATTAGTCAGCAATCAGCCCCAGCATTTT
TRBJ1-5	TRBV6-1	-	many	CASSEAWGYQPQHF	TGTGCCAGCAGTGAAGCTTGGGGATATCAGCCCCAGCATTTT
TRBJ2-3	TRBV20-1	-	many	CSARDPRTSTDTQYF	TGCAGTGCTAGAGATCCCAGGACTAGCACAGATACGCAGTATTTT
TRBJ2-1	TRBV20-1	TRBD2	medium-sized	CSARIPAGRGNNEQFF	TGCAGTGCTAGAATACCGGCGGGGCGGGGGAACAATGAGCAGTTCTTC
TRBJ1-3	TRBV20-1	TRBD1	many	CSATLGTAGNTIYF	TGCAGTGCTACACTTGGGACAGCTGGAAACACCATATATTTT
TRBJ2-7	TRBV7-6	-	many	CASSLDSSIDEQYF	TGTGCCAGCAGCTTAGATTCCAGTATCGACGAGCAGTACTTC
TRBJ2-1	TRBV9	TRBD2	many	CASSLRGDNEQFF	TGTGCCAGCAGCCTCCGGGGGGATAATGAGCAGTTCTTC
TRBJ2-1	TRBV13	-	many	CASSLGVTYNEQFF	TGTGCCAGCAGCTTAGGGGTTACCTACAATGAGCAGTTCTTC
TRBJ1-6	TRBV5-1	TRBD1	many	CASRATGENSPLHF	TGCGCCAGCAGGGCAACAGGGGAGAATTCACCCCTCCACTTT
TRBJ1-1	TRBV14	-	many	CASSLTGSTEAFF	TGTGCCAGCAGTCTTACAGGGAGCACTGAAGCTTTCTTT
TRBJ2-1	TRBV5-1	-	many	CASSAIRGAVRNEQFF	TGCGCCAGCAGCGCGATCAGGGGGGCGGTGAGGAATGAGCAGTTCTTC
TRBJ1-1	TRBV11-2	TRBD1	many	CASSSWTGGKTEAFF	TGTGCCAGCAGCTCCTGGACAGGGGGTAAGACTGAAGCTTTCTTT
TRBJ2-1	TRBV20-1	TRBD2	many	CSAPSGGNNEQFF	TGCAGTGCTCCTAGCGGGGGAAACAATGAGCAGTTCTTC
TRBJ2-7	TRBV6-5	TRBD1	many	CASRRQGIGYEQYF	TGTGCCAGCAGACGACAGGGGATAGGATACGAGCAGTACTTC
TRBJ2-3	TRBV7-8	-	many	CASSSRWLSTDTQYF	TGTGCCAGCAGCAGTCGTTGGCTTAGCACAGATACGCAGTATTTT
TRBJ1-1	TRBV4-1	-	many	CASSQDLGTYEAFF	TGCGCCAGCAGCCAAGATCTGGGGACGTACGAAGCTTTCTTT
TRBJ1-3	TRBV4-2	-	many	CASSQEQRSGNTIYF	TGTGCCAGCAGCCAGGAACAGCGCTCTGGAAACACCATATATTTT
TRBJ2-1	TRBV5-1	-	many	CASSLGGTGLNEQFF	TGCGCCAGCAGCTTGGGAGGTACGGGCCTCAATGAGCAGTTCTTC
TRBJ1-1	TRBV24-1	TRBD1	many	CATSGQANTEAFF	TGTGCCACCTCCGGACAGGCGAACACTGAAGCTTTCTTT
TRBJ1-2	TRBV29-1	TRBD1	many	CSVATGVYGYTF	TGCAGCGTCGCTACAGGGGTTTATGGCTACACCTTC
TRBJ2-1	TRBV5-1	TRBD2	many	CASSFGFHQRGDPYNEQFF	TGCGCCAGCAGCTTTGGGTTCCACCAGCGGGGGGACCCCTACAATGAGCAGTTCTTC
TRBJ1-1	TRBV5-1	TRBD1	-	CASSGRTGAALNTEAFF	TGCGCCAGCAGCGGACGGACAGGGGCCGCCCTGAACACTGAAGCTTTCTTT
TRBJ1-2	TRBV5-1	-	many	CASSLTTPRASSNYGYTF	TGCGCCAGCAGCTTGACCACGCCTAGAGCATCTTCTAACTATGGCTACACCTTC
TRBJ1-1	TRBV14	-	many	CASSHGLNTEAFF	TGTGCCAGCAGCCACGGACTAAACACTGAAGCTTTCTTT
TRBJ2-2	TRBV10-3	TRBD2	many	CAGGLAVNTGELFF	TGTGCCGGAGGACTAGCGGTGAACACCGGGGAGCTGTTTTTT
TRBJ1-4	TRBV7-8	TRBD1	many	CASSRIGQGRESTNEKLFF	TGTGCCAGCAGCCGGATCGGACAGGGCCGCGAGTCAACTAATGAAAAACTGTTTTTT
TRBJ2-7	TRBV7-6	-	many	CASSGSGAWSDEQYF	TGTGCCAGCAGCGGATCGGGGGCCTGGTCAGACGAGCAGTACTTC
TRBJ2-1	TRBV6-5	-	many	CASSYSSGLSSYNEQFF	TGTGCCAGCAGTTACTCATCAGGACTCAGCTCCTACAATGAGCAGTTCTTC
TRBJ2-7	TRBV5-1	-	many	CASSLGGVTPYEQYF	TGCGCCAGCAGCTTGGGCGGGGTAACCCCCTACGAGCAGTACTTC
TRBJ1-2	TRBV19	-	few	CASSTIWDLYGYTF	TGTGCCAGTAGTACCATATGGGACCTCTATGGCTACACCTTC
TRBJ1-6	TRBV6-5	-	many	CASSYGRARGNSPLHF	TGTGCCAGCAGTTACGGCAGGGCAAGGGGGAATTCACCCCTCCACTTT
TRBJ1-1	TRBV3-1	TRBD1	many	CASSHETPTGVNTEAFF	TGTGCCAGCAGCCATGAAACCCCGACAGGGGTGAACACTGAAGCTTTCTTT
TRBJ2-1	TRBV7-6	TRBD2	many	CASSLVAGATSYNEQFF	TGTGCCAGCAGCTTAGTAGCGGGGGCAACCTCCTACAATGAGCAGTTCTTC
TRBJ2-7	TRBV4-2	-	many	CASSQEWAYEQYF	TGTGCCAGCAGCCAAGAGTGGGCCTACGAGCAGTACTTC
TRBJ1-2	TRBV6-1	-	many	CASRLRDYGYTF	TGTGCCAGCAGACTACGAGACTATGGCTACACCTTC
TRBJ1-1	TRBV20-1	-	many	CSARRAGTEAFF	TGCAGTGCTAGGCGGGCGGGAACTGAAGCTTTCTTT